This T cell receptor beta chain derives from a study of T cell responses to AZD1222 COVID-19 vaccine (dated by TCRdb to 2020 to 2022). About the study as a whole: AZD1222 recipients given second doses at about 4 weeks or at about 12 weeks were pooled, since spike-specific TCR depth and breadth were not found to differ between the two schedules. Trial participants were enrolled by age into subgroups of 18-55, 56-69 and 70-plus years, and around 150, 28 and 57 TCR-sequenced participants, respectively, were included in these subgroups. A total of 233 trial participants underwent TCR sequencing, of whom approximately 210 received two doses of AZD1222 and about 26 received two doses of the MenACWY control vaccine.

The CDR3 regions of human TCRbeta chains were analyzed by immunosequencing. In the paper's pipeline: TCRs in the repertoires were matched against a reference library of SARS-CoV-2-specific TCRs that had been generated with the MIRA antigen-specificity platform. Breadth meant the fraction of unique TCRs that were SARS-CoV-2-associated, whereas depth meant the fraction of total T cells that were SARS-CoV-2-associated. Using the MIRA data, each spike-specific TCR was mapped to the spike region that the TCR reacts to and placed in a CD4 or CD8 class. Log10-transformed breadth and depth values were compared by one-way ANOVA with Sidak's multiple comparisons tests. Entries here come from immuneACCESS through TCRdb and include only in-frame sequences with V and J called. Some clones fail to appear in such tables; in the studies checked, an unresolved V gene covers under half of the shortfall, and the cause of the remainder is unknown. The D gene and trimming were derived from the DNA, and the V and J assignments and clone size from that table. This sample lists 95,000 to 130,000 clones; 80% to 90% were detected once. About 10% of the sample is taken by the ten largest.

Here V drops 2 bases and J drops 5 bases, and the junction holds 5 bases not matched to any gene. CDR1 SGHRS and CDR2 YFSETQ are derived from the germline V gene. Measured from the cysteine to the phenylalanine, the CDR3 is 15 residues long. Only CDR3 DNA remains: 45 bases, in frame from the first base. As regards this clone: This receptor's antigen is unknown. Base qualities were left out, and no much larger clone turns up one base away.

Per the publication, the time point label means: baseline before first vaccination. Vaccinee samples came from UK trials COV001 and COV002, including a single-blind randomized controlled phase 2/3 trial of AZD1222 (ChAdOx1 nCoV-19) in healthy adults. For TCRbeta chain sequencing, PBMC samples from trial participants were taken at day 0 and at day 28 after the second dose. Overall results and qualifications from the work: After two AZD1222 doses, spike-specific TCR breadth and depth were significantly higher than at day 0 and than in MenACWY recipients. Because no day 14 peak-response samples were available, repertoires were characterized only after the peak T cell response. The whole spike protein was spanned by vaccine-associated CD4 TCRs, and dominant responses were seen in regions 160-218 and 743-854. Conclusions about previously exposed vaccinees are limited, since just a handful of AZD1222 recipients were seropositive for SARS-CoV-2 at baseline. In the small 56-69-year group, the increase in depth fell short of significance, most likely because of low power. Participants were mostly white British, with more females than males. The authors suggested clonal diversity may have been underestimated. Nearly half of unique spike-specific TCRs reportedly recognized epitopes outside regions mutated in the B.1.351 and B.1.1.7 variants.

The V and J genes are TRBV5-1 and TRBJ1-1; 11 nucleotides in the junction match TRBD1. This receptor was identified in an adult in good health. The sample here was peripheral blood, taken on day 0 of AZD1222 vaccination. Here the CDR3 is given as CASSLGTGGYTEAFF. The DNA sequence reads TGCGCCAGCAGCTTAGGGACAGGGGGTTATACTGAAGCTTTCTTT.